This T cell receptor beta chain emerged from a study of shared clonotypes between healthy human individuals. Germline V lookup: CDR1 MDHEN, CDR2 SYDVKM. The V gene lost 8 bases and the J gene lost 0 bases, with 10 bases spanning the gap. This CDR3 comprises 13 residues. Sequenced by immunoSEQ multiplex PCR; TCRdb stores in-frame clones only, minus some. Found here are a few million clones, 80% to 95% of them singletons; the top ten hold approximately 0.4%. The chain combines TRBV28 with TRBJ2-5; weak D call: TRBD1 (6 bases). The sequencing input was naive CD4+ T cells from PBMCs. The subset was: CD45RA+ positively selected. This sequence was found in a man aged 18 to 35 in good health. Some clones in this sample may be carry-over from other donors' samples. CDR3 DNA: TGTGCCAGCGAAACAGGGAACCAAGAGACCCAGTACTTC. Its protein is CASETGNQETQYF.